This record covers a single T cell receptor (beta chain). The antigen is not known. This CDR3 is 13 amino acids long. Trimming pared 6 bases from V and 0 bases from J, leaving 9 bases between. Germline V gives CDR1 MNHEY, CDR2 SVGAGI. The data stem from a study of long-term antiretroviral therapy in people with HIV. Points from the study as a whole: Data on ART adherence, viral resistance or therapy changes were unavailable. HIV repertoire CDR3 lengths ranged less widely than those of controls.

The libraries were made with immunoSEQ v3.0 at survey level. Clones were read by immunoSEQ multiplex PCR, and TCRdb kept only the in-frame ones, dropping some. Among just over 35,000 clones listed, roughly four fifths were seen once. The clonotype comes from a man aged 18 to 30 with HIV. This rearrangement joins TRBV6-5 to TRBJ2-7, with D perhaps TRBD1 (6 bases). Source: unsorted PBMCs, taken 0.6 years after starting antiretroviral therapy. The CDR3 DNA reads as TGTGCCAGCAGACACAGGGACTCCTACGAGCAGTACTTC. This encodes CASRHRDSYEQYF.